This TCR beta chain was documented in a study of radiotherapy plus CTLA-4 blockade in lung cancer. Study in general: Objective responses were documented in around a sixth of patients, with disease control in approximately 32%.

Comments on this clone: As yet, its antigen is unknown.

Measured with immunoSEQ multiplex PCR; TCRdb has only the in-frame clones, and not every one. This table holds roughly 39,000 clones, over 70% found once. General observations from the study: Blood TCR clones of tumor origin expanded after radiotherapy plus ipilimumab.

The CDR3 runs to 19 residues. Germline V CDR1 and CDR2: SGHRS, YFSETQ. V gave up 2 bases and J gave up 4 bases, with 24 bases separating them. CTLA-4 blockade with ipilimumab, together with focal radiation, was given to patients with chemo-refractory metastatic non-small-cell lung cancer. The source is a human donor with non-small cell lung cancer who had stable disease on radiotherapy plus ipilimumab. This chain links TRBV5-1 with TRBJ2-2, with D perhaps assigned TRBD1 or TRBD2 (6 bases each). The sample here was peripheral blood, taken from a patient treated with radiotherapy plus ipilimumab. The CDR3 spells CASSFPSEGGSRGTGELFF. CDR3 sequence (DNA): TGCGCCAGCAGCTTCCCCTCTGAGGGGGGCTCGAGAGGCACCGGGGAGCTGTTTTTT.